A single sample gave rise to the 8 T cell receptor beta chains below, sequenced in a study of T cell clusters in autoimmune cytopenias. TRB rearrangements were amplified by touch-down multiplex PCR with mixed TRB-A/B primers. No DNA is given; TCRdb re-called the multiplex PCR reads and lists each CDR3 protein once. This sample's table has some 11,000 distinct CDR3 sequences. TRB amplification used around 0.25 ug of peripheral blood genomic DNA. What was sequenced was peripheral blood. The receptors derive from a human donor with an autoimmune cytopenia or autoimmune hepatitis (not recorded which).

This clonotype is large by frequency. The CDR3 is CASSMGREGTQYF. The V gene is TRBV19, the J gene TRBJ2-5; TCRdb reports TRBD1, a call that lacks DNA to check it against. CDR1 is LNHDA, CDR2 SQIVND, per germline (reference sequence). The CDR3 runs 13 residues.

The chain employs TRBV6-5 and TRBJ2-6; there is no DNA to check the TCRdb D call of TRBD2. This CDR3 region has 17 residues. Germline V CDR1 and CDR2: MNHEY, SVGAGI. CDR3 loop: CASSYHLRGSGANVLTF.

Measured by frequency, this clonotype is medium-sized (0.01 to 0.1%). The chain employs TRBV5-6 and TRBJ2-5; TCRdb calls TRBD1, which cannot be checked without DNA. The germline CDR1 and CDR2 sequences are SGHDT and YYEEEE. This CDR3 region has 15 residues. The CDR3: CASSTRPGQGKTQYF.

V gene TRBV27 combines with J gene TRBJ2-7; TCRdb's assignment of TRBD2 cannot be checked, as there is no DNA. The CDR3 totals 14 residues. CDR1 MNHEY and CDR2 SMNVEV come from the germline V gene (reference sequence). CDR3: CASSPGPLSYEQYF.

This chain connects TRBV6-5 to TRBJ2-7; TCRdb selects TRBD1, and the lack of DNA leaves this call unchecked. The germline V gene has CDR1 MNHEY and CDR2 SVGAGI. This CDR3 region has 16 residues. CDR3: CASSSPGQGFSYEQYF.

The genes are TRBV19 and TRBJ1-4. There are 15 residues in the CDR3. The V gene's germline CDR1 is LNHDA and CDR2 SQIVND (reference sequence). The chain's CDR3 is CASSITAATNEKLFF.

The chain carries TRBV19 and TRBJ1-5; TCRdb's D call, TRBD1, is unchecked because there is no DNA. Germline CDR1 and CDR2: LNHDA and SQIVND (reference sequence). This CDR3 contains 21 residues. CDR3 amino acids: CASRTSFGAQGEGYSNQPQHF.

Frequency places this clonotype as medium-sized. The chain links TRBV6-1 to TRBJ2-3; without DNA, the TCRdb call of TRBD2 cannot be checked. The V gene's germline CDR1 is MNHNS and CDR2 SASEGT. The CDR3 is 16 amino acids. The CDR3: CASRLTSGGAGDTQYF.